This is a list of T cell receptor beta chains from one sample in a study of early T cells in non-severe SARS-CoV-2 infection. TCRdb re-called the 5' RACE reads with MiXCR, one entry per CDR3 protein. The sample includes tens of thousands of distinct CDR3 sequences, about 12% of them seen just once. Sequenced sample: whole blood. These receptor sequences come from an adult who was a healthcare worker with PCR-confirmed SARS-CoV-2 infection or an uninfected control (not recorded which). Each CDR3 is given with its conserved first and last residue. The order of the fields is D gene, J gene, clone size, CDR3 length, V gene, CDR3 DNA, CDR3 protein. A D gene is named only where the DNA matches it firmly. For some rows the clone size is stated as once, few or many, or as a class when expanded; others skip it.

TRBD1	TRBJ2-1	.	14	TRBV29-1	TGCAGCGTCCGGGACAGGGTTGGCGTGAATGAGCAGTTCTTC	CSVRDRVGVNEQFF
.	TRBJ1-1	.	10	TRBV5-5	TGTGCCAGCATCGGAACTGAAGCTTTCTTT	CASIGTEAFF
TRBD1	TRBJ2-7	.	20	TRBV28	TGTGCCAGCAGCCCCTTAATGCTCCGCTCCGGGACAGGGGACTCCTACGAGCAGTACTTC	CASSPLMLRSGTGDSYEQYF
TRBD2	TRBJ2-1	many	15	TRBV7-2	TGTGCCAGCAGCTTCCTTGTTACTAGCGACAATGAGCAGTTCTTC	CASSFLVTSDNEQFF
.	TRBJ2-2	few	12	TRBV29-1	TGCAGCGTTGAAGATCTGCCAGGGGAGCTGTTTTTT	CSVEDLPGELFF
.	TRBJ2-1	few	12	TRBV15	TGTGCCACCAGCAGAGACCAAGTTGAGCAGTTCTTC	CATSRDQVEQFF
.	TRBJ1-4	.	14	TRBV5-1	TGCGCCAGCAGCTGGGACGGATCGATGGGGAAACTGTTTTTT	CASSWDGSMGKLFF
.	TRBJ2-1	.	18	TRBV14	TGTGCCAGCAGCCAGCTCAGGGTGAATCCACAAAGGGGCAATGAGCAGTTCTTC	CASSQLRVNPQRGNEQFF
TRBD2	TRBJ2-1	many	15	TRBV29-1	TGCAGCGTTACTAGCGGGAGGAACTGGAAAAATGAGCAGTTCTTC	CSVTSGRNWKNEQFF
.	TRBJ2-5	many	13	TRBV19	TGTGCCAGTAGTGACACGGGTTGGGGGACCCAGTACTTC	CASSDTGWGTQYF
TRBD1	TRBJ2-7	.	15	TRBV15	TGTGCCACCAGCACCCCCGGGACAGGGCCGCGTGAGCAGTACTTC	CATSTPGTGPREQYF
TRBD2	TRBJ2-7	many	14	TRBV18	TGTGCCAGCTCACCACAAACGGGAGGGTACGAGCAGTACTTC	CASSPQTGGYEQYF
.	TRBJ1-5	many	15	TRBV7-3	TGTGCCAGCAGCTTACGAGGATACGGCAATCAGCCCCAGCATTTT	CASSLRGYGNQPQHF
.	TRBJ1-2	.	14	TRBV28	TGTGCCAGCAGTTTGAGGGGGACCGGCTATGGCTACACCTTC	CASSLRGTGYGYTF
TRBD2	TRBJ2-3	.	15	TRBV7-2	TGTGCCAGCAGCTTAGGGGAGGGCCGCACAGATACGCAGTATTTT	CASSLGEGRTDTQYF
.	TRBJ1-2	.	13	TRBV27	TGTGCCAGCAGTTTAAGGGCCGACGGGGGCTACACCTTC	CASSLRADGGYTF
TRBD2	TRBJ2-3	few	16	TRBV2	TGTGCCAGCAGAGGGACTAGCGGGAGGAACACAGATACGCAGTATTTT	CASRGTSGRNTDTQYF
TRBD1	TRBJ2-3	.	14	TRBV20-1	TGCAGTGCTAGGCAGGGGGCTCCAGCAGATACGCAGTATTTT	CSARQGAPADTQYF
.	TRBJ2-1	.	11	TRBV12-3/TRBV12-4	TGTGCCAGCCTCTTAAGGAATGAGCAGTTCTTC	CASLLRNEQFF
.	TRBJ1-2	many	14	TRBV7-9	TGTGCCAGCAGCTTAGAGGGGCGTGAATATGGCTACACCTTC	CASSLEGREYGYTF
.	TRBJ2-1	.	12	TRBV13	TGTGCCAGCAGCTCCAGGGAGGCTGAGCAGTTCTTC	CASSSREAEQFF
.	TRBJ2-2	few	11	TRBV29-1	TGCAGCGCCAGAAACACCGGGGAGCTGTTTTTT	CSARNTGELFF
.	TRBJ2-1	few	15	TRBV28	TGTGCCAGCAGTCCCCACGGGGTCTCCTACAATGAGCAGTTCTTC	CASSPHGVSYNEQFF
.	TRBJ1-3	many	17	TRBV4-2	TGTGCCAGCAGCCAGCGGGGTTTCGGGAGAGCTGGAAACACCATATATTTT	CASSQRGFGRAGNTIYF
.	TRBJ1-4	.	12	TRBV27	TGTGCCAGCGGATTCTCACAGGGAAAACTGTTTTTT	CASGFSQGKLFF
TRBD2	TRBJ2-3	.	15	TRBV20-1	TGCAGTGCTTCTAGGAGCGGGAGGGAGATAGAAACGCAGTATTTT	CSASRSGREIETQYF
TRBD2	TRBJ2-5	.	17	TRBV5-1	TGCGCCAGCAGCCCGGGACTAGCGGGAGGTTCACAAGAGACCCAGTACTTC	CASSPGLAGGSQETQYF
.	TRBJ2-2	.	14	TRBV2	TGTGCCAGCAGTGAGTTAGCTTATCCCGGGGAGCTGTTTTTT	CASSELAYPGELFF
.	TRBJ2-5	many	12	TRBV10-3	TGTGCCATCAGTGATAATCCGGAGACCCAGTACTTC	CAISDNPETQYF
TRBD1	TRBJ1-2	many	12	TRBV20-1	TGCAGTGCCCCGACAGGGAACTATGGCTACACCTTC	CSAPTGNYGYTF
.	TRBJ2-7	many	11	TRBV10-3	TGTGCCATCTCCAATGCCTACGAGCAGTACTTC	CAISNAYEQYF
TRBD2	TRBJ2-5	.	17	TRBV18	TGTGCCAGCTCACAAGGACTAGCGGGAGGGATAGAAGAGACCCAGTACTTC	CASSQGLAGGIEETQYF
.	TRBJ1-2	few	15	TRBV11-2	TGTGCCAGCAGCTTAGGTGTTGCAGGGCACTATGGCTACACCTTC	CASSLGVAGHYGYTF
TRBD2	TRBJ2-6	.	19	TRBV28	TGTGCCAGCAGTTCAAGGACTAGCGGGAGGGCGTCAGGGGCCAACGTCCTGACTTTC	CASSSRTSGRASGANVLTF
.	TRBJ2-1	many	17	TRBV5-6	TGTGCCAGCAGCTTGGAACTAATGGGGCAGGGGCGCAATGAGCAGTTCTTC	CASSLELMGQGRNEQFF
TRBD2	TRBJ2-2	many	16	TRBV29-1	TGCAGCGTTGAGTGGACTAGCGGGAGCCCCACCGGGGAGCTGTTTTTT	CSVEWTSGSPTGELFF
TRBD1	TRBJ1-6	many	15	TRBV28	TGTGCCAGCAGTTCGACAGGGAGTAGGAATTCACCCCTCCACTTT	CASSSTGSRNSPLHF
TRBD1	TRBJ1-2	many	12	TRBV29-1	TGCAGCATTCGGACAGGGGGCGAAGGCTACACCTTC	CSIRTGGEGYTF
.	TRBJ2-1	few	15	TRBV6-5	TGTGCCAGCAGTTACGAGGACCCCTCACGCAATGAGCAGTTCTTC	CASSYEDPSRNEQFF